A selection of T cell receptor beta chains follows, all from one sample in a study of glioma-infiltrating T cells after dendritic cell vaccination. Sequencing used immunoSEQ multiplex PCR; TCRdb keeps in-frame clones, though not all of them. The profile covers 99,000 or so clones, with more than 70% appearing a single time and around 5.4% taken by the ten largest. The sample consisted of blood, taken after dendritic cell vaccination. These receptors were collected from a human donor with glioblastoma. Each CDR3 is given with its conserved first and last residue. A D gene is named only where the DNA matches it firmly. A clone size is listed for some rows: how often the clone was seen (once, few, many), or a class if it is expanded.

V: TRBV20-1
D: .
size: .
J: TRBJ1-2
DNA: TGCAGTGCTAGAGACGACTATGGCTACACCTTC
CDR3: CSARDDYGYTF

V: TRBV6-1
D: TRBD2
size: .
J: TRBJ2-2
DNA: TGTGCCAGCTCGGGACTAACGAACACCGGGGAGCTGTTTTTT
CDR3: CASSGLTNTGELFF

V: TRBV6-5
D: .
size: once
J: TRBJ2-1
DNA: TGTGCCAGCGTTTATGGGGGGAATTCCTACAATGAGCAGTTCTTC
CDR3: CASVYGGNSYNEQFF

V: TRBV7-9
D: .
size: .
J: TRBJ2-3
DNA: TGTGCCAGCAGAGTAGTCCCCTCTACAGATACGCAGTATTTT
CDR3: CASRVVPSTDTQYF

V: TRBV19
D: TRBD1
size: .
J: TRBJ1-5
DNA: TGTGCCAGTACTAGAGGACAGGTTGACAATCAGCCCCAGCATTTT
CDR3: CASTRGQVDNQPQHF

V: TRBV27
D: .
size: .
J: TRBJ1-5
DNA: TGTGCCAGCAGTTTAACCAGGGGATGGGATCAGCCCCAGCATTTT
CDR3: CASSLTRGWDQPQHF

V: TRBV2
D: .
size: .
J: TRBJ2-3
DNA: TGTGCCAGCAAACTCGAGGATGGGACAGATACGCAGTATTTT
CDR3: CASKLEDGTDTQYF

V: TRBV29-1
D: .
size: .
J: TRBJ1-5
DNA: TGCAGCGTTGGCTGGGGCAGCAATCAGCCCCAGCATTTT
CDR3: CSVGWGSNQPQHF

V: TRBV6-5
D: TRBD2
size: .
J: TRBJ2-7
DNA: TGTGCCAGCAGTTACTCGCCTAGCGGAATCTACGAGCAGTACTTC
CDR3: CASSYSPSGIYEQYF

V: TRBV10-3
D: TRBD1
size: .
J: TRBJ2-1
DNA: TGTGCCATCAGACACCCGGGACAGGGGATGAATGAGCAGTTCTTC
CDR3: CAIRHPGQGMNEQFF

V: TRBV7-6
D: .
size: .
J: TRBJ2-7
DNA: TGTGCCAGCAGCGAGGGCTACGAGCAGTACTTC
CDR3: CASSEGYEQYF

V: TRBV5-6
D: .
size: .
J: TRBJ1-6
DNA: TGTGCCAGCAGCGAAAGTCTGGGCAACAAATCACCCCTCCACTTT
CDR3: CASSESLGNKSPLHF

V: TRBV6-1
D: .
size: once
J: TRBJ2-5
DNA: TGTGCCAGCAGTGACCCCGGGATCGGAGAGACCCAGTACTTC
CDR3: CASSDPGIGETQYF

V: TRBV18
D: .
size: once
J: TRBJ2-7
DNA: TGTGCCAGCTCACCACGGGCCGAAAGCGAGCAGTACTTC
CDR3: CASSPRAESEQYF

V: TRBV15
D: .
size: .
J: TRBJ2-1
DNA: TGTGCCACCAGGATGGGAGAAAACACTGAGCAGTTCTTC
CDR3: CATRMGENTEQFF

V: TRBV6-6
D: .
size: .
J: TRBJ1-1
DNA: TGTGCCAGCAGTACTGGTCCTGAAGCTTTCTTT
CDR3: CASSTGPEAFF

V: TRBV10-1
D: TRBD1
size: .
J: TRBJ1-2
DNA: TGCGCCAGCTCCGACAGGGTTGACTATGGCTACACCTTC
CDR3: CASSDRVDYGYTF

V: TRBV7-8
D: .
size: .
J: TRBJ2-6
DNA: TGTGCCAGCAGCATGGGACACCCCTCTGGGGCCAACGTCCTGACTTTC
CDR3: CASSMGHPSGANVLTF

V: TRBV19
D: TRBD1
size: .
J: TRBJ1-4
DNA: TGTGCCATCGCAATGACAGGGGGCGAAAAACTGTTTTTT
CDR3: CAIAMTGGEKLFF

V: TRBV30
D: .
size: once
J: TRBJ1-2
DNA: TGTGCCTGGAGTTACGGACAGAACTATGGCTACACCTTC
CDR3: CAWSYGQNYGYTF

V: TRBV5-7
D: .
size: .
J: TRBJ2-1
DNA: TGTGCCAGCAGCTTGGGCAGAAGCTCCTACAATGAGCAGTTCTTC
CDR3: CASSLGRSSYNEQFF

V: TRBV28
D: TRBD1
size: .
J: TRBJ1-3
DNA: TGTGCCAGCAGTTTCTCGGCAGGGGGCTCTGGAAACACCATATATTTT
CDR3: CASSFSAGGSGNTIYF

V: TRBV18
D: .
size: .
J: TRBJ1-1
DNA: TGTGCCAGCACAGGGTCTGAGAACACTGAAGCTTTCTTT
CDR3: CASTGSENTEAFF

V: TRBV5-4
D: TRBD1
size: once
J: TRBJ2-4
DNA: TGTGCCAGCAGCCCTGGACAGGGGCGCCGGGACAACATTCAGTACTTC
CDR3: CASSPGQGRRDNIQYF

V: TRBV18
D: .
size: .
J: TRBJ1-3
DNA: TGTGCCAGCTCAAACAGAGACCGCACCTCTGGAAACACCATATATTTT
CDR3: CASSNRDRTSGNTIYF

V: TRBV9
D: TRBD1
size: .
J: TRBJ2-7
DNA: TGTGCCAGCAGCGTAGTGGGACAGGGCCTTGAGCAGTACTTC
CDR3: CASSVVGQGLEQYF

V: TRBV19
D: TRBD2
size: .
J: TRBJ2-3
DNA: TGTGCCAATAGTAAGGCGCGGGGGGGCGGAGATACGCAGTATTTT
CDR3: CANSKARGGGDTQYF

V: TRBV9
D: .
size: .
J: TRBJ1-4
DNA: TGTGCCAGCAGCGACGGGACAACTAATGAAAAACTGTTTTTT
CDR3: CASSDGTTNEKLFF

V: TRBV27
D: .
size: .
J: TRBJ2-1
DNA: TGTGCCAGCAGTTCTATAGCGGCCGCCAATGAGCAGTTCTTC
CDR3: CASSSIAAANEQFF

V: TRBV18
D: .
size: .
J: TRBJ2-5
DNA: TGTGCCAGCTCACCACCGGCGGGACCGCCGGAGACCCAGTACTTC
CDR3: CASSPPAGPPETQYF

V: TRBV7-9
D: TRBD1
size: .
J: TRBJ2-7
DNA: TGTGCCAGCAGCTCCCCCGGGCAGGGGGCCTACGAGCAGTACTTC
CDR3: CASSSPGQGAYEQYF

V: TRBV5-1
D: TRBD1
size: .
J: TRBJ2-7
DNA: TGCGCCAGCAGCAGGACAGGGGAGGGCTACGAGCAGTACTTC
CDR3: CASSRTGEGYEQYF

V: TRBV2
D: TRBD2
size: .
J: TRBJ2-7
DNA: TGTGCCAGCAGTGACCCGACTAGCGGGAGGGTCGAGCAGTACTTC
CDR3: CASSDPTSGRVEQYF

V: TRBV10-2
D: TRBD1
size: .
J: TRBJ2-7
DNA: TGCGCCAGCAGTGAGACAGGGGGACCCCACGAGCAGTACTTC
CDR3: CASSETGGPHEQYF

V: TRBV2
D: .
size: .
J: TRBJ1-1
DNA: TGTGCCACCGGCCGGGAGAACACTGAAGCTTTCTTT
CDR3: CATGRENTEAFF

V: TRBV5-4
D: .
size: .
J: TRBJ2-7
DNA: TGTGCCAGCAGCCGGGATAACCGGGACTACGAGCAGTACTTC
CDR3: CASSRDNRDYEQYF

V: TRBV5-4
D: TRBD1
size: .
J: TRBJ1-4
DNA: TGTGCCAGCAGCTTACAGGGGGCAAATGAAAAACTGTTTTTT
CDR3: CASSLQGANEKLFF